This note documents a single TCR beta chain sequence. The antigen remains unidentified. Relative to the germline gene, one junction end is altered; a read error may explain this. These data belong to a study of identical twins. TCRdb re-derived calls from the 5' RACE reads in MiXCR, one entry per CDR3 protein. The sample yields about 1.7 million distinct CDR3 sequences, about 31% seen once. All donors were healthy, and all were Caucasian. Germline CDR1 is MNHNS and CDR2 is SASEGT. The CDR3 covers 13 residues. Study results and caveats: Compared with models, monozygotic twins showed more out-of-frame TCR alpha sharing.

The gene calls are TRBV6-1 and TRBJ1-1; D is unclear. The source of this sequence is a newborn girl in good health. The sequencing input was cord blood. CDR3 bases: TGCGCCAGCACTTTGACAACGAACACTGAAGCTTTCTTT. It translates to CASTLTTNTEAFF.